This entry concerns a single TCR beta chain. The source of the sample is a study of blood T cell repertoires in COVID-19. This CDR3 comprises 14 residues. V dropped 6 bases and J dropped 6 bases, with 15 bases sitting between them. Germline V lookup: CDR1 MNHEY, CDR2 SVGAGI. Repertoires were generated with immunoSEQ multiplex PCR, while TCRdb's copy carries only in-frame clones and drops some. The data contain around 150,000 clones, approximately 84% of them singletons. The rearrangement uses TRBV6-5 and TRBJ1-5; D is unresolved. The TCR originated in an elderly woman in a cohort sampled during active or convalescent COVID-19. The sequenced material came from peripheral blood. CDR3 protein: CASSDGFLRQPQHF. Here the CDR3 DNA reads TGTGCCAGCAGCGACGGGTTTCTGCGTCAGCCCCAGCATTTT.